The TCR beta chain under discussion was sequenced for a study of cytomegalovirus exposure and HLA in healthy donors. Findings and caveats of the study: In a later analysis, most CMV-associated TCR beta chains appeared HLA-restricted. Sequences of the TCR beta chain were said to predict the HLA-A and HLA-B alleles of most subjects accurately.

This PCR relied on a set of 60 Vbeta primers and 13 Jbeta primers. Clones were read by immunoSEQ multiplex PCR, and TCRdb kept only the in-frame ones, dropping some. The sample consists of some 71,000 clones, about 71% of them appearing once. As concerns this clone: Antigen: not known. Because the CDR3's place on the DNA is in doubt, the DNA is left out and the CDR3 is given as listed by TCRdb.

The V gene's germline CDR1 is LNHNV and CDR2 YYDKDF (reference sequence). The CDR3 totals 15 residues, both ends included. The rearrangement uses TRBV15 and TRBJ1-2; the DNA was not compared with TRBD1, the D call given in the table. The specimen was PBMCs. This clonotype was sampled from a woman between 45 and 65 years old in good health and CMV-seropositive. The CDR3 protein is CATSRDSGQGKGCTF.